This T cell receptor (beta chain) comes out of a study of OX40 agonist ivuxolimab in advanced cancers. Study summary: Ivuxolimab, an agonist antibody against OX40 (CD134), was given to patients. Eligibility rules accepted prior anti-PD-1, anti-PD-L1 or anti-CTLA-4 therapy, and roughly 42% had some. Points from the study as a whole: Normalized T-cell clonal expansion was also low in a subset of nonresponders.

Germline CDR1 SGHAT, CDR2 FQNNGV. This CDR3 contains 14 residues. V gave up 3 bases and J gave up 12 bases, with 21 bases separating them. As concerns this clone: The antigen remains undetermined.

The repertoire was sequenced with immunoSEQ multiplex PCR; TCRdb's copy has only in-frame clones and lacks some. The sample has roughly 56,000 clones, around 85% seen once. The specimen comprised CD4+ or CD8+ T cells sorted from blood, sampled in a trial of the OX40 agonist ivuxolimab. The genes are TRBV11-2 and TRBJ2-7; D possibly corresponds to TRBD1 (6 bases). The receptor was derived from an adult with an advanced solid tumor such as melanoma, head and neck, liver or kidney cancer. The DNA of the CDR3 is TGTGCCAGCAGCTTGGTAGGTCCCACAGGGAAGTTGTACTTC. This translates into CASSLVGPTGKLYF.